The sample holds a few counts of the clone carrying this TCR beta chain. Antigen unknown. Germline values: CDR1 SGHRS, CDR2 YFSETQ. The ends were cut back, 2 bases at V and 1 base at J, with 6 bases in the middle. The CDR3 runs to 13 residues. All sorted populations exceeded 95% purity. Expressed TCRB transcripts were sequenced because the entire RNA isolate underwent reverse transcription. This table comes from immunoSEQ multiplex PCR, and its TCRdb copy is limited to in-frame clones, with some not included. The profile shows 200,000 to 300,000 clones, around 20% of them singletons. The sample originates from a study of beta chain features in type 1 diabetes. Notes on the study in general: Patients' naive, central memory and Treg TCRB repertoires seemed closer to one another than those of healthy donors. Shorter TCRB CDR3s, moderately but significantly so, were found in Type 1 diabetes patients in all four CD4+ subsets.

The genes are TRBV5-1 and TRBJ1-1; D gene ambiguous. The sample comprised naive CD4+ T cells from blood. This TCR came from a woman in her thirties or forties with type 1 diabetes. The CDR3 spells CASSFTTNTEAFF. In DNA form, the CDR3 reads TGCGCCAGCAGCTTTACAACGAACACTGAAGCTTTCTTT. The full variable domain, with the rest looked up from reference TRBV5-1 and TRBJ1-1, is KAGVTQTPRYLIKTRGQQVTLSCSPISGHRSVSWYQQTPGQGLQFLFEYFSETQRNKGNFPGRFSGRQFSNSRSEMNVSTLELGDSALYLCASSFTTNTEAFFGQGTRLTVV.